This T cell receptor beta chain was obtained from a study of OX40 agonist ivuxolimab in advanced cancers. Study at large: Hepatocellular carcinoma, melanoma, renal cell or head and neck cancer affected the dose-escalation patients. Partial responses were achieved by three patients, of whom one had hepatocellular carcinoma and two had cutaneous melanoma.

The CDR3 length is 14 residues. Germline V gene lookup returns CDR1 MGHDK and CDR2 SYGVNS. After removal of 4 bases from V and 7 bases from J, the junction contained 2 bases not matched to a gene. The timepoints at which blood was sampled were baseline, cycle 4 day 1, and cycle 7 day 1. Libraries were prepared by immunoSEQ multiplex PCR; TCRdb keeps only in-frame clonotypes and omits some of them. The top ten hold approximately 48% of the sample, which has approximately 25,000 clones, under 95% seen once. Material: CD4+ or CD8+ T cells sorted from blood, obtained in a trial of the OX40 agonist ivuxolimab. This clonotype originated in an adult with an advanced solid tumor such as melanoma, head and neck, liver or kidney cancer. V usage is TRBV25-1 and J usage is TRBJ1-4; 11 bases fit TRBD1. The CDR3 loop reads CASSGDRGFEKLFF. CDR3 coding DNA: TGTGCCAGCAGTGGGGACAGGGGGTTTGAAAAACTGTTTTTT. The full variable domain, with the rest looked up from reference TRBV25-1 and TRBJ1-4, is EADIYQTPRYLVIGTGKKITLECSQTMGHDKMYWYQQDPGMELHLIHYSYGVNSTEKGDLSSESTVSRIRTEHFPLTLESARPSHTSQYLCASSGDRGFEKLFFGSGTQLSVL.